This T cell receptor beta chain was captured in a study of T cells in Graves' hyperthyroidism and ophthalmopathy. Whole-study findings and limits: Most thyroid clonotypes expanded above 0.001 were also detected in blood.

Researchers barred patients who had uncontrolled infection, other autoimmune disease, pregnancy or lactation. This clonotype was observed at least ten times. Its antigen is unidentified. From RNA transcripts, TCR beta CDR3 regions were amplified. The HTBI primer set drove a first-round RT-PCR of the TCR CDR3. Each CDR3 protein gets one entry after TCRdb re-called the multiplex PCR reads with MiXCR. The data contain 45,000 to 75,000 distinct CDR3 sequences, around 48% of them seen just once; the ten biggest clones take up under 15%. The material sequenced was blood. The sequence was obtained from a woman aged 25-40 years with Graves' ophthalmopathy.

The CDR3 loop is CASSQESKGNEQFF. DNA of the CDR3: TGTGCCAGCAGCCAAGAAAGCAAGGGCAATGAGCAGTTCTTC. This chain connects TRBV3-1 to TRBJ2-1; D remains unclear. The CDR3 spans 14 residues. The germline CDR1 and CDR2 sequences are LGHDT and YNNKEL (reference sequence). Trimming took 0 bases from V and 6 from J, leaving 9 bases between them.